This TCR beta chain was identified during a study of blood T cell repertoires in COVID-19. The wider study: Samples came from the United States, Italy and Spain, spanning acute and convalescent COVID-19. In each case, the material was cDNA or gDNA derived from T cells, B-cell-depleted T cells, or PBMCs.

This CDR3 is built from 14 residues. Germline loops: CDR1 LGHDT, CDR2 YNNKEL (reference sequence). The ends were cut back, 5 bases at V and 8 bases at J, with 15 bases in the middle. Study processing details: Quantification of nucleated cells was approximated via reference gene primer amplification. Produced via immunoSEQ multiplex PCR; TCRdb's table is partial and in-frame only. The D gene and trimming were derived from the DNA, and the V and J assignments and clone size from that table. The profile shows roughly 250,000 clones, around 85% of them singletons. This receptor was identified in a woman in her thirties or forties with active or convalescent COVID-19. Sequencing was carried out using peripheral blood. The gene calls are TRBV3-1 (or the pseudogene TRBV3-2) and TRBJ1-4; a possible D gene is TRBD1 (5 bases). The CDR3 protein is CASSGTHIGEKLFF. In DNA, the CDR3 is TGTGCCAGCAGCGGGACTCACATCGGGGAAAAACTGTTTTTT.